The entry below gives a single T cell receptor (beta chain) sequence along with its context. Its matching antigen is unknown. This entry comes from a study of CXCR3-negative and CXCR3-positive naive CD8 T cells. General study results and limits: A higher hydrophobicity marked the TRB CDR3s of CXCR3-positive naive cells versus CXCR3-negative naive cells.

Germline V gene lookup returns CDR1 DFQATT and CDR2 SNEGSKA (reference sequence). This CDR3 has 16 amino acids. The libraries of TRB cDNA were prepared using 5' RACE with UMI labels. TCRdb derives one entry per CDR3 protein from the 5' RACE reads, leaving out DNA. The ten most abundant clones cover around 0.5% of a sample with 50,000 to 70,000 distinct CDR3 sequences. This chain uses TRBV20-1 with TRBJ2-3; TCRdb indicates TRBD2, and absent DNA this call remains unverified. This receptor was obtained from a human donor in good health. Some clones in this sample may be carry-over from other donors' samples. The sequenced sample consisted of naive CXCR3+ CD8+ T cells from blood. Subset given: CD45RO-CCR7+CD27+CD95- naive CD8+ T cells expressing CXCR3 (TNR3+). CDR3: CSAPGVPRSRTDTQYF.